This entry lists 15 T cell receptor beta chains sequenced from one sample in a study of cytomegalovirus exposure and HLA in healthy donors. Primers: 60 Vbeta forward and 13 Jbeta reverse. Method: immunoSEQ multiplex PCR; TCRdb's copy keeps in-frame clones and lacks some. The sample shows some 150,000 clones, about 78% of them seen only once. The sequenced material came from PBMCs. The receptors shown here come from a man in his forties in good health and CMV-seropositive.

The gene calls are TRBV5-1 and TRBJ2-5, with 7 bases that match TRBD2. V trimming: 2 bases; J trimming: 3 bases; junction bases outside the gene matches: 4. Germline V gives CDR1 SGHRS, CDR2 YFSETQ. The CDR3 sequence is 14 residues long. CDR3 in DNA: TGCGCCAGCAGCTTTCTAGCGGAGGAAGAGACCCAGTACTTC. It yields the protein CASSFLAEEETQYF.

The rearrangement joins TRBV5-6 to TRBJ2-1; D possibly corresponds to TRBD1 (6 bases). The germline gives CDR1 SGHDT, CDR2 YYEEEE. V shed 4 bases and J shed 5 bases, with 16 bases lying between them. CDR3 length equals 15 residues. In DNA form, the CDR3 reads TGTGCCAGCAGCGCCCCCCAGGGGAAGGACAATGAGCAGTTCTTC. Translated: CASSAPQGKDNEQFF. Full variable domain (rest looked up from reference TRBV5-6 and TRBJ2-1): DAGVTQSPTHLIKTRGQQVTLRCSPKSGHDTVSWYQQALGQGPQFIFQYYEEEERQRGNFPDRFSGHQFPNYSSELNVNALLLGDSALYLCASSAPQGKDNEQFFGPGTRLTVL.

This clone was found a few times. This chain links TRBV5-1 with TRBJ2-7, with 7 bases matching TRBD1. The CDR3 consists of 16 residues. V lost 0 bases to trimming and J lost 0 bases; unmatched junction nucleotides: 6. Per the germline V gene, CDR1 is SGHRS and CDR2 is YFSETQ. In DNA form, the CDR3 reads TGCGCCAGCAGCTTGGCCACAGGGGTCCGCTCCTACGAGCAGTACTTC. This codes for CASSLATGVRSYEQYF.

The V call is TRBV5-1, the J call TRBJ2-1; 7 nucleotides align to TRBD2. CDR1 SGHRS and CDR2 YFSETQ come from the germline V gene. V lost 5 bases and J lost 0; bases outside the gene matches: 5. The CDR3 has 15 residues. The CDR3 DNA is TGCGCCAGCAGAGGGACGGGGGGCTCCTACAATGAGCAGTTCTTC. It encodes CASRGTGGSYNEQFF.

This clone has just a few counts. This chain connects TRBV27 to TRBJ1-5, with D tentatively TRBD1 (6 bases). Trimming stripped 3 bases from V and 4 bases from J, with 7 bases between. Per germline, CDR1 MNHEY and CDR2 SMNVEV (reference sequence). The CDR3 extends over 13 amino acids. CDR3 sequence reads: CASSLDRNQPQHF. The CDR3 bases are TGTGCCAGCAGTTTGGACAGAAATCAGCCCCAGCATTTT.

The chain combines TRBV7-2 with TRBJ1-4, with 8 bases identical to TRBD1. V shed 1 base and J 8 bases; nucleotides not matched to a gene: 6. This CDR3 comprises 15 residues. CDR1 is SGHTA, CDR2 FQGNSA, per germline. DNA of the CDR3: TGTGCCAGCAGCTTAGGCACAGGGGGAGGGGAAAAACTGTTTTTT. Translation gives CASSLGTGGGEKLFF.

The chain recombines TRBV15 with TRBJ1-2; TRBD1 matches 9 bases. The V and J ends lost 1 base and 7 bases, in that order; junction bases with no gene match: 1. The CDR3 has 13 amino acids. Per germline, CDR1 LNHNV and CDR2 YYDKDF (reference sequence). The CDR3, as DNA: TGTGCCACCAGCAGAGCGACAGGGGGTGGCTACACCTTC. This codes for CATSRATGGGYTF. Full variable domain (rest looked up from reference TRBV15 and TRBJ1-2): DAMVIQNPRYQVTQFGKPVTLSCSQTLNHNVMYWYQQKSSQAPKLLFHYYDKDFNNEADTPDNFQSRRPNTSFCFLDIRSPGLGDTAMYLCATSRATGGGYTFGSGTRLTVV.

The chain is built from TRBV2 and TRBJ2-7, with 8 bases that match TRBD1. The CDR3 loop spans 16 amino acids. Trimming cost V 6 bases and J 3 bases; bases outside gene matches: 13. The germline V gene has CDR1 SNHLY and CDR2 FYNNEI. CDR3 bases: TGTGCCAGCAGAAAACCAGAGGACAGGGTTGACTACGAGCAGTACTTC. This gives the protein CASRKPEDRVDYEQYF.

The CDR3 nucleotides are TGTGCCAGCAGTTTATTTCCTCCGACAGGACTCAACTATAATTCACCCCTCCACTTT. The encoded protein is CASSLFPPTGLNYNSPLHF. V is TRBV27 and J is TRBJ1-6, with D possibly being TRBD1 (6 bases). Trimming pared 1 base from V and 3 bases from J, leaving 19 bases between. CDR1 and CDR2 from the germline V gene are MNHEY and SMNVEV (reference sequence). CDR3 length: 19 residues.

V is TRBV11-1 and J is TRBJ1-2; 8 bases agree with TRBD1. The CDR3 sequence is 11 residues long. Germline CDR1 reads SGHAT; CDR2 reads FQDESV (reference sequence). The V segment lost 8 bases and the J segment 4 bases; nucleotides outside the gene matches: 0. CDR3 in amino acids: CASGQGYGYTF. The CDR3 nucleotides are TGTGCCAGCGGACAGGGCTATGGCTACACCTTC.

The CDR3 spells CASSLDRAGQPQHF. The CDR3 nucleotides read TGTGCCAGCAGTCTCGACAGGGCCGGGCAGCCCCAGCATTTT. The genes are TRBV28 and TRBJ1-5; TRBD1 aligns across 7 bases. Germline trimming cut 5 bases from V and 7 bases from J; bases unmatched to any gene: 8. This CDR3 spans 14 amino acids. Germline assignment: CDR1 MDHEN and CDR2 SYDVKM.

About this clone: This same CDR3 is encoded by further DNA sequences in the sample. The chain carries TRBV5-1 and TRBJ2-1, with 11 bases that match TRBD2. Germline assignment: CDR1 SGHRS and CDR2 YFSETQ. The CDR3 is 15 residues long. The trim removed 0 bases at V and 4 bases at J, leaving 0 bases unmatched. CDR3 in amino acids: CASSLGLAGYNEQFF. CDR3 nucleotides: TGCGCCAGCAGCTTGGGACTAGCGGGGTACAATGAGCAGTTCTTC.

The DNA of the CDR3 is TGTGCCAGCAGCGTAGGTCAGGGGAATATCTACGAGCAGTACTTC. Its protein product is CASSVGQGNIYEQYF. This sequence joins TRBV9 and TRBJ2-7; the D gene is possibly TRBD1 (6 bases). V lost 0 bases and J 3 bases, leaving 13 bases between the germline ends. The germline gives CDR1 SGDLS, CDR2 YYNGEE. This CDR3 is 15 amino acids long.

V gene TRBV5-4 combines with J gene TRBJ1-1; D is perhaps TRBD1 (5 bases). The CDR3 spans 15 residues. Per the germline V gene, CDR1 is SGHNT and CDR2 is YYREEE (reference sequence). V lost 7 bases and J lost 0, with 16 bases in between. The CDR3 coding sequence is TGTGCCAGCCGCCTTGACAGTAACTTGAACACTGAAGCTTTCTTT. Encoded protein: CASRLDSNLNTEAFF. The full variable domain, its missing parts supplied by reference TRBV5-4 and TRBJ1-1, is ETGVTQSPTHLIKTRGQQVTLRCSSQSGHNTVSWYQQALGQGPQFIFQYYREEENGRGNFPPRFSGLQFPNYSSELNVNALELDDSALYLCASRLDSNLNTEAFFGQGTRLTVV.

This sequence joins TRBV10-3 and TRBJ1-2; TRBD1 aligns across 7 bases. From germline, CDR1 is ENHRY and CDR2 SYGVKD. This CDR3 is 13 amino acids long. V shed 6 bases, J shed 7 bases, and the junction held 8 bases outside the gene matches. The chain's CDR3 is CAIRPQTGSGYTF. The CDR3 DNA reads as TGTGCCATCAGGCCGCAGACAGGGAGTGGCTACACCTTC.